The 26 T cell receptor beta chains below come from one sample, sequenced in a study of shared clonotypes between healthy human individuals. The assay was immunoSEQ multiplex PCR, and TCRdb's table has in-frame clones only and misses some. The table shows about 2.4 million clones, with 80% to 95% occurring only once. The source material was naive CD4+ T cells from PBMCs. The subset denotes: CD45RA+ positively selected. These receptors all come from a man younger than 35 in good health. Some clones in this sample may be carry-over from other donors' samples.

A remark on this clone: Other DNA variants within this sample encode the same CDR3. The V call is TRBV7-2, the J call TRBJ1-1; 8 positions agree with TRBD1. CDR3 length equals 13 residues. CDR1 and CDR2 from the germline V gene are SGHTA and FQGNSA. V was pared by 1 base and J by 6 bases, with 1 base of the junction left unmatched. The CDR3 region has the DNA TGTGCCAGCAGCTTAGACAGGGGGGCTGAAGCTTTCTTT. Amino acid sequence: CASSLDRGAEAFF.

J is TRBJ1-5 and V is TRBV10-2; no firm D call. Germline CDR1 is WSHSY and CDR2 is SAAADI. The germline V and J ends were trimmed by 0 bases and 4 bases, with 4 bases remaining between them. This CDR3 has 13 residues. CDR3: CASSESINQPQHF. The CDR3 region has the DNA TGCGCCAGCAGTGAGTCCATTAATCAGCCCCAGCATTTT.

This sequence joins TRBV13 and TRBJ1-1, with D maybe TRBD1 (6 bases). The germline V gene has CDR1 PRHDT and CDR2 FYEKMQ (reference sequence). V was pared by 5 bases and J by 1 base, with 17 bases between. The CDR3 contains 16 residues. As DNA, the CDR3 is TGTGCCAGCAGCCGAGTGGGGGGGCGGAGGAACACTGAAGCTTTCTTT. Translating gives CASSRVGGRRNTEAFF.

The chain couples TRBV7-2 to TRBJ1-3; D is unresolved. Germline-derived CDR1 and CDR2 are SGHTA and FQGNSA. The CDR3 is made up of 14 amino acids. V lost 1 base to trimming and J lost 0 bases, with 4 bases between them. The CDR3 nucleotides read TGTGCCAGCAGCTTAGGGGCCTCTGGAAACACCATATATTTT. Amino acid sequence: CASSLGASGNTIYF.

The rearrangement links TRBV4-2 to TRBJ2-1; 12 nucleotides match TRBD2. The trim removed 6 bases at V and 0 bases at J, leaving 9 bases unmatched. This CDR3 contains 18 residues. The germline CDR1 and CDR2 sequences are LGHNA and YNFKEQ. CDR3 in DNA: TGTGCCAGCAGAAGGGCTAGCGGGAGGGCCAGCTCCTACAATGAGCAGTTCTTC. Translation: CASRRASGRASSYNEQFF.

The V call is TRBV4-2, the J call TRBJ2-5; the D gene is possibly TRBD2 (6 bases). V gave up 2 bases and J gave up 4 bases, with 17 bases separating them. The CDR3 extends over 16 amino acids. Germline V CDR1 and CDR2: LGHNA, YNFKEQ. CDR3 sequence (DNA): TGTGCCAGCAGCCAACCCCCTCGGGCGGGGAGAGAGACCCAGTACTTC. This encodes CASSQPPRAGRETQYF.

J is TRBJ2-7 and V is TRBV28; the match to TRBD2 covers 7 bases. Trimming at V came to 2 bases and at J to 4 bases, leaving 14 bases not matched to a gene. CDR3 length equals 17 residues. Germline CDR1 and CDR2: MDHEN and SYDVKM. CDR3 nucleotides: TGTGCCAGCAGTTTAAATGTCGGGGGAGGGCCTCTATACGAGCAGTACTTC. Protein sequence: CASSLNVGGGPLYEQYF.

CDR3 loop: CASSHYDPAKNIQYF. The DNA for the CDR3 is TGTGCCAGCAGCCACTACGACCCAGCCAAAAACATTCAGTACTTC. V usage is TRBV2 and J usage is TRBJ2-4, with D hard to call. This CDR3 contains 15 residues. Germline values: CDR1 SNHLY, CDR2 FYNNEI. Trimming left V 6 bases short and J 0 bases short, with 12 bases between.

J is TRBJ1-5 and V is TRBV7-9; D not certain. The CDR3 is 13 residues long. Trimming removed 2 bases at V and 9 bases at J, with 11 bases between. Germline V gene data show CDR1 as SEHNR and CDR2 as FQNEAQ (reference sequence). The CDR3 region has the DNA TGTGCCAGCAGCTTAATGGGTCCGGGGCCCCAGCATTTT. Its translation: CASSLMGPGPQHF. The full variable domain, with the rest looked up from reference TRBV7-9 and TRBJ1-5, is DTGVSQNPRHKITKRGQNVTFRCDPISEHNRLYWYRQTLGQGPEFLTYFQNEAQLEKSRLLSDRFSAERPKGSFSTLEIQRTEQGDSAMYLCASSLMGPGPQHFGDGTRLSIL.

In this sample, this clone turned up once. The chain joins TRBV4-1 to TRBJ2-1; 11 nucleotides line up with TRBD2. The germline gives CDR1 MGHRA, CDR2 YSYEKL. This CDR3 contains 15 residues. Unmatched junction bases numbered 2, after V lost 4 bases and J lost 3 bases. The CDR3 sequence is CASSPLAGVYNEQFF. The CDR3 bases are TGCGCCAGCAGCCCACTAGCGGGAGTCTACAATGAGCAGTTCTTC.

This chain links TRBV11-2 with TRBJ2-5; D assignment may be TRBD1 or TRBD2 (5 bases each). The germline CDR1 and CDR2 sequences are SGHAT and FQNNGV. The CDR3 has 16 residues. Trimming removed 2 bases from V and 5 bases from J, with 18 bases in between. The CDR3 spells CASSLSGTARRETQYF. The CDR3 DNA reads TGTGCCAGCAGCTTATCCGGGACCGCCCGAAGGGAGACCCAGTACTTC.

V and J are TRBV20-1 and TRBJ1-2, with no clear D. This CDR3 has 11 residues. V gave up 3 bases and J gave up 6 bases, with 8 bases separating them. Per the germline V gene, CDR1 is DFQATT and CDR2 is SNEGSKA (reference sequence). The CDR3 is CSARAADGYTF. CDR3 nucleotide sequence: TGCAGTGCTAGGGCAGCGGATGGCTACACCTTC.

V and J are TRBV7-2 and TRBJ2-2; D remains ambiguous. Germline V gives CDR1 SGHTA, CDR2 FQGNSA. V lost 8 bases, J lost 7 bases, and 14 bases lay in between. CDR3 length equals 13 residues. The CDR3 sequence is CASRRVVGGELFF. CDR3 DNA: TGTGCCAGCCGAAGGGTGGTGGGCGGGGAGCTGTTTTTT.

The rearrangement uses TRBV15 and TRBJ2-7; D is uncertain. The CDR3 runs to 15 residues. Per germline, CDR1 LNHNV and CDR2 YYDKDF (reference sequence). Trimming left V 1 base short and J 5 bases short, with 15 bases between. CDR3: CATSRGETVRHEQYF. The CDR3 DNA sequence: TGTGCCACCAGCAGAGGTGAGACGGTACGCCACGAGCAGTACTTC.

The chain combines TRBV4-2 with TRBJ1-2; TRBD1 might be the D (6 bases). The CDR3 is 14 residues long. CDR1 is LGHNA and CDR2 is YNFKEQ in the germline V gene. With 4 bases removed from V and 7 bases from J, the gap between germline ends came to 16 bases. The CDR3 sequence: CASSPTGTPPGYTF. In DNA, the CDR3 is TGTGCCAGCAGCCCCACAGGGACACCCCCTGGCTACACCTTC.

The genes are TRBV5-1 and TRBJ1-1; D remains ambiguous. Trimming left V 0 bases short and J 4 bases short, with 13 bases between. Germline CDR1 is SGHRS and CDR2 is YFSETQ. This CDR3 has 15 amino acids. The CDR3 is CASSLVGPVSTEAFF. The CDR3 DNA sequence: TGCGCCAGCAGCTTGGTTGGACCAGTCAGCACTGAAGCTTTCTTT.

This chain connects TRBV7-3 to TRBJ2-6; D gene uncertain. The CDR3 spans 16 residues. Germline V lookup: CDR1 SGHTA, CDR2 FQGTGA. The V end lost 0 bases, the J end lost 0 bases, and 6 bases lay between the germline ends. The CDR3 is CASSLTPSSGANVLTF. In nucleotides, the CDR3 is TGTGCCAGCAGCTTAACGCCGTCCTCTGGGGCCAACGTCCTGACTTTC.

The chain is built from TRBV6-1 and TRBJ1-5; D is uncertain. CDR3 length equals 16 residues. Germline CDR1 reads MNHNS; CDR2 reads SASEGT. V was shortened by 3 bases and J by 3 bases, with 15 bases between the two germline ends. The DNA for the CDR3 is TGTGCCAGCAGTGACCCCCCTAGAAAGCCCAATCAGCCCCAGCATTTT. This translates into CASSDPPRKPNQPQHF.

The V gene is TRBV5-1, the J gene TRBJ1-2; D is perhaps TRBD1 (5 bases). The CDR3 spans 13 residues. Trimming took off 5 bases at V and 6 bases at J, with 14 bases between the two ends. The germline V gene encodes CDR1 SGHRS and CDR2 YFSETQ. Here the CDR3 reads CASSPAPQDGYTF. CDR3 sequence (DNA): TGCGCCAGCAGTCCGGCCCCACAGGATGGCTACACCTTC.

This clone was counted a single time. This chain uses TRBV28 with TRBJ1-4, with TRBD1 identical over 9 bases. This CDR3 spans 14 amino acids. With V trimmed by 2 bases and J by 10 bases, 5 bases remained unmatched. From germline, CDR1 is MDHEN and CDR2 SYDVKM. CDR3 amino acids: CASSLRTGDAKLFF. CDR3 bases: TGTGCCAGCAGTTTAAGGACAGGGGATGCAAAACTGTTTTTT.

The rearrangement joins TRBV28 to TRBJ1-5; D gene ambiguous. The CDR3 consists of 14 residues. Trimming removed 6 bases from V and 5 bases from J, with 14 bases in between. Germline V gene data show CDR1 as MDHEN and CDR2 as SYDVKM. The CDR3 loop is CASSGRLGYQPQHF. CDR3 nucleotide sequence: TGTGCCAGCAGCGGAAGGCTGGGCTATCAGCCCCAGCATTTT. Supplemented by reference TRBV28 and TRBJ1-5, the full variable domain reads DVKVTQSSRYLVKRTGEKVFLECVQDMDHENMFWYRQDPGLGLRLIYFSYDVKMKEKGDIPEGYSVSREKKERFSLILESASTNQTSMYLCASSGRLGYQPQHFGDGTRLSIL.

Details on this clone: At the DNA level, this CDR3 is encoded by other sequences in the same sample as well. J is TRBJ1-1 and V is TRBV7-2; 7 bases fit TRBD1. J gave up 4 bases and V 5 bases, and 7 bases lay outside the gene matches. The CDR3 consists of 14 residues. Germline CDR1 SGHTA, CDR2 FQGNSA. The CDR3 bases are TGTGCCAGCAGCCCTGGAGGGGGCCGCACTGAAGCTTTCTTT. Translated, it gives CASSPGGGRTEAFF.

This clone was observed once. This chain connects TRBV28 to TRBJ2-1, with 11 positions matching TRBD2. The CDR3 runs 20 residues. The V gene's germline CDR1 is MDHEN and CDR2 SYDVKM. V trimming: 3 bases; J trimming: 10 bases; junction bases outside the gene matches: 23. This CDR3 is CASSLWVGKTGTSGVGEQFF. CDR3 sequence (DNA): TGTGCCAGCAGTTTGTGGGTTGGTAAGACCGGGACTAGCGGAGTAGGAGAGCAGTTCTTC.

Note on this clone: The identical CDR3 is also encoded by other nucleotide sequences in the sample. The chain employs TRBV5-1 and TRBJ1-1; the match to TRBD1 covers 12 bases. Germline assignment: CDR1 SGHRS and CDR2 YFSETQ. V shed 1 base and J 4 bases; nucleotides not matched to a gene: 2. CDR3 length equals 15 residues. This CDR3 is CASSLLGQGATEAFF. The CDR3 DNA sequence: TGCGCCAGCAGCTTGTTGGGACAGGGGGCCACTGAAGCTTTCTTT.

As for this clone: Other DNA sequences in this sample translate to the same CDR3. The rearrangement joins TRBV18 to TRBJ2-1, with a weak D call TRBD2 (5 bases). V was trimmed by 3 bases and J by 0 bases, leaving 9 bases between them. The CDR3 is 15 amino acids. The germline gives CDR1 KGHSH, CDR2 LQKENI. CDR3 loop: CASSPSGPSYNEQFF. The CDR3 DNA is TGTGCCAGCTCACCCAGCGGCCCCTCCTACAATGAGCAGTTCTTC.

About this clone itself: Within the sample, other DNA sequences also encode this same CDR3. The chain links TRBV5-1 to TRBJ2-1; D is ambiguous. The V end was cut by 0 bases, the J end by 4 bases, with 8 bases between. The CDR3 sequence is 14 residues long. From germline, CDR1 is SGHRS and CDR2 YFSETQ. The CDR3 reads CASSLVLGYNEQFF. In DNA, the CDR3 is TGCGCCAGCAGCTTGGTTCTGGGGTACAATGAGCAGTTCTTC.